Below, 17 T cell receptor beta chains from the same sample are listed, as sequenced in a study of T cell responses to AZD1222 COVID-19 vaccine. Sequenced by immunoSEQ multiplex PCR; TCRdb stores in-frame clones only, minus some. The sample has 65,000 to 75,000 clones, roughly 84% seen once; the top ten hold around 21%. Sequencing was performed on peripheral blood, taken on day 0 of AZD1222 vaccination. The receptor source for this set is an adult in good health.

This clone has more than one count but fewer than ten. The chain links TRBV4-3 to TRBJ1-1; D uncertain. CDR1 and CDR2 from the germline V gene are LGHNA and YSLEER. V gave up 0 bases and J gave up 7 bases, with 9 bases separating them. The CDR3 consists of 13 residues. The CDR3 here is CASSQDWSVEAFF. The DNA of the CDR3 is TGCGCCAGCAGCCAAGATTGGTCGGTTGAAGCTTTCTTT.

This chain links TRBV9 with TRBJ2-3, with 8 bases fitting TRBD2. The CDR3 totals 17 residues. Germline V gene data show CDR1 as SGDLS and CDR2 as YYNGEE. V gave up 5 bases and J gave up 2 bases; unmatched junction bases: 13. The CDR3 DNA reads as TGTGCCAGCAGTGCAGCGGGAGCCTCTCTGTCCACAGATACGCAGTATTTT. Protein: CASSAAGASLSTDTQYF.

The chain joins TRBV4-3 to TRBJ1-5; D possibly corresponds to TRBD1 (5 bases). From germline, CDR1 is LGHNA and CDR2 YSLEER. The length of the CDR3 is 16 residues. The V end lost 0 bases, the J end lost 6 bases, and 15 bases lay between the germline ends. Here the CDR3 reads CASSQDPMGVAQPQHF. CDR3 sequence (DNA): TGCGCCAGCAGCCAAGATCCCATGGGGGTGGCTCAGCCCCAGCATTTT.

The chain couples TRBV3-1 (or the pseudogene TRBV3-2) to TRBJ2-7, with D tentatively TRBD2 (6 bases). CDR1 and CDR2 from the germline V gene are LGHDT and YNNKEL (reference sequence). The length of the CDR3 is 14 residues. Trimming took off 4 bases at V and 7 bases at J, with 17 bases between the two ends. As DNA, the CDR3 is TGTGCCAGCAGCCGCAGACTAGAGGGTAGAGAGCAGTACTTC. It yields the protein CASSRRLEGREQYF.

The J gene is TRBJ1-6, the V gene TRBV2; a possible D gene is TRBD1 (6 bases). V lost 6 bases to trimming and J lost 7 bases, with 16 bases between them. This CDR3 contains 15 residues. In germline, CDR1 is SNHLY, CDR2 FYNNEI. Written as DNA, the CDR3 is TGTGCCAGCAGACAAGAAGGGGGTTGGAATTCACCCCTCCACTTT. Translated, it gives CASRQEGGWNSPLHF. The full variable domain, rest sourced from reference TRBV2 and TRBJ1-6, is EPEVTQTPSHQVTQMGQEVILRCVPISNHLYFYWYRQILGQKVEFLVSFYNNEISEKSEIFDDQFSVERPDGSNFTLKIRSTKLEDSAMYFCASRQEGGWNSPLHFGNGTRLTVT.

The rearrangement uses TRBV18 and TRBJ1-1; TRBD1 is a possible D gene (6 bases). V was pared by 2 bases and J by 1 base, with 11 bases between. Looked up from germline, CDR1 is KGHSH and CDR2 is LQKENI. The CDR3 contains 15 residues. The CDR3: CASSPRRGSNTEAFF. CDR3 in DNA: TGTGCCAGCTCACCAAGGAGGGGGTCGAACACTGAAGCTTTCTTT.

J is TRBJ2-2 and V is TRBV29-1, with 13 bases identical to TRBD2. Germline lookup yields CDR1 SQVTM and CDR2 ANQGSEA. V dropped 5 bases and J dropped 2; count of bases not matched to a gene: 8. The CDR3 contains 17 residues. CDR3 bases: TGCAGCGTTTACCCGACTAGCGGGGGGACTAACACCGGGGAGCTGTTTTTT. Translated: CSVYPTSGGTNTGELFF.

The chain has TRBV9 and TRBJ2-7; TRBD1 matches 10 bases. Germline-derived CDR1 and CDR2 are SGDLS and YYNGEE. CDR3 length: 15 residues. Trimming removed 5 bases from V and 2 bases from J; junction bases left unmatched: 7. The CDR3 here is CASSFGTGEAYEQYF. The CDR3, as DNA: TGTGCCAGCAGTTTCGGGACAGGGGAGGCCTACGAGCAGTACTTC.

The sample holds one count of this clone. The chain combines TRBV6-6 with TRBJ1-5; D unclear. V was cut by 6 bases and J by 2 bases, with 14 bases left in between. The CDR3 covers 15 residues. Looked up from germline, CDR1 is MNHNY and CDR2 is SVGAGI (reference sequence). CDR3 DNA sequence: TGTGCCAGCAGCCGCACGGACGGGGGCAATCAGCCCCAGCATTTT. It encodes CASSRTDGGNQPQHF.

This clone has a handful of counts. The chain links TRBV7-2 to TRBJ2-5; D gene uncertain. CDR1 and CDR2 (germline): SGHTA, FQGNSA. Deletions cut 7 bases from V and 2 bases from J, with 11 bases between. The CDR3 spans 13 residues. CDR3 loop: CASTASSQETQYF. The DNA of the CDR3 is TGTGCCAGCACCGCCTCATCGCAAGAGACCCAGTACTTC.

The rearrangement joins TRBV28 to TRBJ2-3; weak D call: TRBD2 (5 bases). The CDR3 totals 14 residues. Trimming took off 6 bases at V and 2 bases at J, with 12 bases between the two ends. CDR1 and CDR2 from the germline V gene are MDHEN and SYDVKM. CDR3 in DNA: TGTGCCAGCAGACTAGGCATATACACAGATACGCAGTATTTT. Its translation: CASRLGIYTDTQYF.

This chain connects TRBV15 to TRBJ1-2, with 8 positions matching TRBD1. Trimming removed 0 bases from V and 8 bases from J; junction bases left unmatched: 8. The CDR3 is 15 amino acids. Germline assignment: CDR1 LNHNV and CDR2 YYDKDF (reference sequence). The CDR3 reads CATSRDATGVWGYTF. CDR3 nucleotide sequence: TGTGCCACCAGCAGAGACGCGACAGGGGTTTGGGGCTACACCTTC. The full variable domain, in which reference TRBV15 and TRBJ1-2 provide the parts outside the CDR3, is DAMVIQNPRYQVTQFGKPVTLSCSQTLNHNVMYWYQQKSSQAPKLLFHYYDKDFNNEADTPDNFQSRRPNTSFCFLDIRSPGLGDTAMYLCATSRDATGVWGYTFGSGTRLTVV.

The CDR3, as DNA: TGTGCCAGCAGCTCTCACCGCGAGCAGTACTTC. Protein: CASSSHREQYF. The rearrangement joins TRBV7-2 to TRBJ2-7; D call uncertain. Germline assignment: CDR1 SGHTA and CDR2 FQGNSA. Trimming took 4 bases from V and 6 from J, leaving 7 bases between them. The CDR3 consists of 11 residues.

This rearrangement joins TRBV4-1 to TRBJ2-1; 7 nucleotides line up with TRBD2. V shed 1 base and J 8 bases; nucleotides not matched to a gene: 8. This CDR3 spans 15 amino acids. Germline assignment: CDR1 MGHRA and CDR2 YSYEKL. Here the CDR3 reads CASSQVAGTPDEQFF. Written as DNA, the CDR3 is TGCGCCAGCAGCCAAGTAGCGGGTACCCCCGATGAGCAGTTCTTC.

This chain joins TRBV28 and TRBJ1-5; D gene uncertain. Trimming took off 6 bases at V and 2 bases at J, with 14 bases between the two ends. Germline CDR1 reads MDHEN; CDR2 reads SYDVKM. The CDR3 length is 15 residues. Here the CDR3 reads CASRFGVSGNQPQHF. CDR3 DNA sequence: TGTGCCAGCAGATTCGGAGTTTCGGGCAATCAGCCCCAGCATTTT.

The J gene is TRBJ2-3, the V gene TRBV7-6; 7 positions agree with TRBD1. With 4 bases clipped from V and 0 bases from J, the junction kept 10 bases outside the gene matches. This CDR3 contains 17 residues. The V gene's germline CDR1 is SGHVS and CDR2 FNYEAQ. This chain's CDR3 is CASSYERTGPSTDTQYF. Here the CDR3 DNA reads TGTGCCAGCAGCTACGAGAGGACAGGCCCTAGCACAGATACGCAGTATTTT.

This clone has only a few counts. The chain is built from TRBV10-3 and TRBJ1-2; D is perhaps TRBD1 (6 bases). Trimming cost V 2 bases and J 2 bases, with 6 bases left between them. Germline V gene sequence: CDR1 ENHRY, CDR2 SYGVKD. The CDR3 runs 13 residues. The CDR3 is CAISEGQNYGYTF. The CDR3, as DNA: TGTGCCATCAGTGAGGGACAGAACTATGGCTACACCTTC.